Listed below are T cell receptor beta chains from one sample, sequenced in a study of T cells in Graves' hyperthyroidism and ophthalmopathy. TCRdb reprocessed the multiplex PCR reads via MiXCR and lists one record per CDR3 protein. The top ten clones hold about 3.5% of a sample with 350,000 to 400,000 distinct CDR3 sequences, about 18% of them seen once. Sequenced input: blood. Receptor source: a woman aged 18-30 years with Graves' hyperthyroidism. Both conserved end residues are part of each CDR3. D genes are given only for firm matches. Size values are once, few and many counts, or a class for expanded clones, and some rows have none.

v_gene: TRBV20-1
abundance: many
d_gene: NA
j_gene: TRBJ1-5
CDR3aa: CSARALVNSNQPQHF
CDR3nt: TGCAGTGCTAGAGCATTAGTGAATAGCAATCAGCCCCAGCATTTT

v_gene: TRBV10-2
abundance: many
d_gene: TRBD1
j_gene: TRBJ1-1
CDR3aa: CASSAARQGRRTEAFF
CDR3nt: TGCGCCAGCAGTGCCGCTCGACAGGGGCGGCGGACTGAAGCTTTCTTT

v_gene: TRBV6-1
abundance: many
d_gene: NA
j_gene: TRBJ1-2
CDR3aa: CASSPAGRGRDGYTF
CDR3nt: TGTGCCAGCAGCCCCGCGGGGAGGGGCCGGGATGGCTACACCTTC

v_gene: TRBV12-3/TRBV12-4
abundance: many
d_gene: NA
j_gene: TRBJ1-2
CDR3aa: CASREGTPLGYTF
CDR3nt: TGTGCCAGCAGGGAGGGGACCCCTTTAGGCTACACCTTC

v_gene: TRBV5-1
abundance: many
d_gene: TRBD2
j_gene: TRBJ2-2
CDR3aa: CASSLMAGGANTGELFF
CDR3nt: TGCGCCAGCAGCTTGATGGCGGGGGGCGCCAACACCGGGGAGCTGTTTTTT

v_gene: TRBV30
abundance: many
d_gene: NA
j_gene: TRBJ2-5
CDR3aa: CAWSVDSQETQYF
CDR3nt: TGTGCCTGGAGTGTGGACAGTCAAGAGACCCAGTACTTC

v_gene: TRBV11-3
abundance: many
d_gene: NA
j_gene: TRBJ1-5
CDR3aa: CASSLGPRGNQPQHF
CDR3nt: TGTGCCAGCAGCTTAGGACCCCGGGGCAATCAGCCCCAGCATTTT

v_gene: TRBV7-9
abundance: NA
d_gene: TRBD1
j_gene: TRBJ2-3
CDR3aa: CASSPGQGDTQYF
CDR3nt: TGTGCCAGCAGCCCGGGACAGGGTGATACGCAGTATTTT

v_gene: TRBV10-3
abundance: few
d_gene: NA
j_gene: TRBJ1-3
CDR3aa: CAIGRLVPVGIYF
CDR3nt: TGTGCCATCGGTCGTTTGGTCCCGGTTGGAATATATTTT

v_gene: TRBV18
abundance: NA
d_gene: NA
j_gene: TRBJ1-1
CDR3aa: CASSPGGTAEAFF
CDR3nt: TGTGCCAGCTCACCCGGGGGGACCGCTGAAGCTTTCTTT

v_gene: TRBV18
abundance: few
d_gene: NA
j_gene: TRBJ2-7
CDR3aa: CASSPNRAKSYEQYF
CDR3nt: TGTGCCAGCTCCCCTAACAGGGCAAAAAGCTACGAGCAGTACTTC

v_gene: TRBV6-2/TRBV6-3
abundance: many
d_gene: NA
j_gene: TRBJ1-1
CDR3aa: CASSYLSGRAEAFF
CDR3nt: TGTGCCAGCAGTTACCTCTCAGGGAGGGCTGAAGCTTTCTTT

v_gene: TRBV12-3/TRBV12-4
abundance: many
d_gene: NA
j_gene: TRBJ2-7
CDR3aa: CASSFGSGYEQYF
CDR3nt: TGTGCCAGCAGTTTCGGAAGTGGTTACGAGCAGTACTTC

v_gene: TRBV28
abundance: many
d_gene: NA
j_gene: TRBJ1-5
CDR3aa: CASSTLLGRQPQHF
CDR3nt: TGTGCCAGCAGTACCCTTTTGGGCAGACAGCCCCAGCATTTT

v_gene: TRBV18
abundance: many
d_gene: NA
j_gene: TRBJ1-1
CDR3aa: CASSPPRRWFGTEAFF
CDR3nt: TGTGCCAGCTCACCACCGAGGCGGTGGTTCGGCACTGAAGCTTTCTTT

v_gene: TRBV6-5
abundance: many
d_gene: TRBD2
j_gene: TRBJ2-5
CDR3aa: CASSYRAGGQETQYF
CDR3nt: TGTGCCAGCAGTTACCGGGCGGGGGGGCAGGAGACCCAGTACTTC

v_gene: TRBV19
abundance: many
d_gene: TRBD1
j_gene: TRBJ1-2
CDR3aa: CASSGTGLGYTF
CDR3nt: TGTGCCAGTAGTGGGACAGGACTTGGCTACACCTTC

v_gene: TRBV7-9
abundance: many
d_gene: TRBD1
j_gene: TRBJ2-2
CDR3aa: CASTSQGETGELFF
CDR3nt: TGTGCCAGCACCTCTCAGGGGGAAACCGGGGAGCTGTTTTTT

v_gene: TRBV20-1
abundance: many
d_gene: NA
j_gene: TRBJ2-5
CDR3aa: CSANRGGETQYF
CDR3nt: TGCAGTGCCAACAGGGGGGGGGAGACCCAGTACTTC

v_gene: TRBV6-1
abundance: NA
d_gene: NA
j_gene: TRBJ1-1
CDR3aa: CASGSYRAEAFF
CDR3nt: TGTGCCAGCGGGAGTTACAGGGCCGAAGCTTTCTTT

v_gene: TRBV7-9
abundance: many
d_gene: NA
j_gene: TRBJ1-5
CDR3aa: CASSPLRAGQPQHF
CDR3nt: TGTGCCAGCAGCCCCCTCAGGGCAGGACAGCCCCAGCATTTT

v_gene: TRBV4-2
abundance: many
d_gene: NA
j_gene: TRBJ2-7
CDR3aa: CASSPMVADPLYEQYF
CDR3nt: TGTGCCAGCAGCCCAATGGTGGCGGACCCTCTCTACGAGCAGTACTTC

v_gene: TRBV18
abundance: NA
d_gene: NA
j_gene: TRBJ1-5
CDR3aa: CASSPQSGSSNQPQHF
CDR3nt: TGTGCCAGCTCACCACAGTCTGGGAGTAGCAATCAGCCCCAGCATTTT

v_gene: TRBV29-1
abundance: many
d_gene: NA
j_gene: TRBJ1-2
CDR3aa: CSVGPEGYGYTF
CDR3nt: TGCAGCGTTGGGCCGGAGGGCTATGGCTACACCTTC

v_gene: TRBV5-1
abundance: NA
d_gene: NA
j_gene: TRBJ2-5
CDR3aa: CASSLAGFQETQYF
CDR3nt: TGCGCCAGCAGCTTGGCAGGCTTCCAAGAGACCCAGTACTTC

v_gene: TRBV20-1
abundance: many
d_gene: NA
j_gene: TRBJ2-7
CDR3aa: CSARRSAYEQYF
CDR3nt: TGCAGTGCTAGACGCAGCGCCTACGAGCAGTACTTC

v_gene: TRBV2
abundance: many
d_gene: NA
j_gene: TRBJ1-1
CDR3aa: CASIGDQGWGTEAFF
CDR3nt: TGTGCCAGCATAGGGGACCAGGGGTGGGGTACTGAAGCTTTCTTT

v_gene: TRBV18
abundance: NA
d_gene: NA
j_gene: TRBJ1-1
CDR3aa: CASSPEGRAVIMNTEAFF
CDR3nt: TGTGCCAGCTCCCCAGAGGGCAGGGCTGTCATAATGAACACTGAAGCTTTCTTT

v_gene: TRBV12-3/TRBV12-4
abundance: many
d_gene: NA
j_gene: TRBJ2-2
CDR3aa: CASSYGQWNTGELFF
CDR3nt: TGTGCCAGCAGCTATGGACAGTGGAACACCGGGGAGCTGTTTTTT

v_gene: TRBV20-1
abundance: many
d_gene: NA
j_gene: TRBJ2-5
CDR3aa: CSARRNFQETQYF
CDR3nt: TGCAGTGCTAGAAGGAATTTCCAAGAGACCCAGTACTTC

v_gene: TRBV5-1
abundance: many
d_gene: TRBD1
j_gene: TRBJ1-1
CDR3aa: CASSSTGVAEAFF
CDR3nt: TGCGCCAGCAGCTCTACAGGGGTCGCTGAAGCTTTCTTT

v_gene: TRBV12-3/TRBV12-4
abundance: many
d_gene: TRBD1
j_gene: TRBJ1-2
CDR3aa: CASSQGGTGRYGYTF
CDR3nt: TGTGCCAGCAGTCAGGGGGGGACAGGGAGATATGGCTACACCTTC

v_gene: TRBV29-1
abundance: many
d_gene: NA
j_gene: TRBJ2-5
CDR3aa: CSAGSFQETQYF
CDR3nt: TGCAGCGCCGGGAGCTTCCAAGAGACCCAGTACTTC

v_gene: TRBV14
abundance: NA
d_gene: NA
j_gene: TRBJ2-7
CDR3aa: CASSQGFSLRGNYEQNF
CDR3nt: TGTGCCAGCAGCCAAGGTTTTAGTTTGAGAGGGAACTACGAGCAGAACTTC

v_gene: TRBV28
abundance: many
d_gene: NA
j_gene: TRBJ2-2
CDR3aa: CASTPLGRGNTGELFF
CDR3nt: TGTGCCAGCACCCCCCTCGGGCGGGGGAACACCGGGGAGCTGTTTTTT

v_gene: TRBV5-1
abundance: many
d_gene: NA
j_gene: TRBJ1-1
CDR3aa: CASSLERSMNTEAFF
CDR3nt: TGCGCCAGCAGCTTGGAACGGAGTATGAACACTGAAGCTTTCTTT

v_gene: TRBV5-1
abundance: many
d_gene: NA
j_gene: TRBJ1-2
CDR3aa: CASSTKGLNYGYTF
CDR3nt: TGCGCCAGCAGCACAAAGGGCTTAAACTATGGCTACACCTTC

v_gene: TRBV5-1
abundance: many
d_gene: NA
j_gene: TRBJ1-1
CDR3aa: CASSLRGELNTEAFF
CDR3nt: TGCGCCAGCAGCTTGCGTGGGGAACTGAACACTGAAGCTTTCTTT

v_gene: TRBV28
abundance: many
d_gene: NA
j_gene: TRBJ1-2
CDR3aa: CASEGDIEYGYTF
CDR3nt: TGTGCCAGCGAAGGGGACATTGAATATGGCTACACCTTC